This TCR beta chain was identified during a study of blood T cell repertoires in COVID-19. Study-level background: T cells, B-cell-depleted T cells, or PBMCs provided the cDNA or gDNA that served as material.

Per germline, CDR1 SNHLY and CDR2 FYNNEI. This CDR3 has 13 residues. Trimming cost V 2 bases and J 8 bases, with 12 bases left between them. Under the authors' procedure: Amplified reference gene primers provided the basis for estimating nucleated cell counts. TCRdb's copy holds only in-frame clones and misses some; the assay was immunoSEQ multiplex PCR. V, J and clone size reflect that table, while D and trimming were determined from the DNA. This sample has around 250,000 clones, with roughly 90% found just once. Those who participated ranged in age from roughly 18 to 100 years and resided in 20 to 30 US areas. Participant-reported clinical history was the basis for cohort assignment.

This chain connects TRBV2 to TRBJ1-1; unclear D gene. Sequencing was carried out using PBMCs or T cells enriched from blood (not recorded which). The source of this sequence is a woman aged 25 to 39 who had recovered from COVID-19. The CDR3 DNA reads as TGTGCCAGCAGTGAAAATGTTTTCGAGGAAGCTTTCTTT. Its translation is CASSENVFEEAFF.